The sequence of this T cell receptor beta chain was determined in a study of cytomegalovirus exposure and HLA in healthy donors. The CDR3 has 15 amino acids. V was clipped by 2 bases and J by 0 bases, with 10 bases between them. Germline loops: CDR1 SGHTA, CDR2 FQGNSA. The primer mix had 60 Vbeta and 13 Jbeta primers. Assay: immunoSEQ multiplex PCR; the TCRdb copy retains only in-frame clones and omits some. The repertoire includes roughly 86,000 clones, around four fifths of them detected once, and 7.3% sits in the top ten. This clonotype originated in a man aged 50-60 years in good health and CMV-seropositive. The rearrangement joins TRBV7-2 to TRBJ1-1; no clear D gene. The source material was PBMCs. The CDR3 is CASSLQEVMNTEAFF. The DNA for the CDR3 is TGTGCCAGCAGCTTACAGGAAGTGATGAACACTGAAGCTTTCTTT.